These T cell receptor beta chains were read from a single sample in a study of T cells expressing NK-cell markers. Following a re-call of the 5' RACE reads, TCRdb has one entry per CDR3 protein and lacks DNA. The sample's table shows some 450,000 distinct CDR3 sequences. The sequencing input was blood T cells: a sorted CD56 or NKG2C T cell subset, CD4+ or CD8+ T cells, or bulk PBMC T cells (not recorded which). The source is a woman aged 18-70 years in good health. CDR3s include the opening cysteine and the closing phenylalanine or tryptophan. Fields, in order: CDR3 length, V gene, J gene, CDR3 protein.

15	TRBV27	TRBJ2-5	CASGDPRDREETQYF
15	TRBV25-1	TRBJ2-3	CASSDRGRSTDTQYF
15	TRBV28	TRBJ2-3	CASSTSGGGTDTQYF
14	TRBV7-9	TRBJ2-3	CASSRLIQGDTQYF
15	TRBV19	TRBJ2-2	CASSIVPSSYGELFF
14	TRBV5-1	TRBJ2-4	CASSLGGDNGIQYF
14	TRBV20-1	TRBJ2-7	CSVPSGRAAYEQYF
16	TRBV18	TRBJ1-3	CASSRGTRGSGNTIYF
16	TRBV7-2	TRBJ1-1	CASSLGPRGRNTEAFF
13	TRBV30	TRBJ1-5	CAWSRDTYQPQHF
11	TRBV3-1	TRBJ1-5	CASSGTGPQHF
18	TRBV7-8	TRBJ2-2	CASSSPGRGYANTGELFF
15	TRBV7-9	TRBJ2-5	CASSPGQGRGETQYF
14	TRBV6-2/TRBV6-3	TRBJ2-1	CATVAGGSYNEQFF